This T cell receptor beta chain came from a study of technical replicates of blood from a handful of donors. Libraries were prepared by immunoSEQ multiplex PCR; TCRdb keeps only in-frame clonotypes and omits some of them. The sample consists of about 15,000 clones, approximately 80% of them appearing once. The table lists this clone with a count of one. V dropped 3 bases and J dropped 3 bases, with 14 bases sitting between them. Germline V lookup: CDR1 MNHNS, CDR2 SASEGT. The CDR3 runs 15 residues. The sample consisted of PBMCs. This sequence joins TRBV6-1 and TRBJ1-1, with a tentative D call TRBD1 (5 bases). The TCR originated in a human donor in good health. Some clones in this sample may be carry-over from other donors' samples. CDR3 DNA: TGTGCCAGCAGTGAGGCCGCGGAGGGGTACACTGAAGCTTTCTTT. Translation gives CASSEAAEGYTEAFF.